This paragraph covers one T cell receptor beta chain sequence. Its antigen is unknown. The CDR3 extends 3 residues past the end of the read, so its final part is completed from the germline J gene. CDR3 length: 14 amino acids. J was trimmed by 5 bases and V by 5 bases; bases with no gene match: 7. In germline, CDR1 is SGHTA, CDR2 FQGNSA. The sample belongs to a study of T cells in women clearing cervical HPV infection. Study in general: Controls' single incident HPV16 infection cleared within 12 months without precancer.

Findings and limits, study-wide: Effector/memory and HPV-specific T cells were not isolated, and association timing is unknown. TRBV6-7 relative abundance averaged approximately 0.11% in cases and under 0.2% in controls.

Libraries were prepared by immunoSEQ multiplex PCR; TCRdb keeps only in-frame clonotypes and omits some of them. The table lists 25,000 to 35,000 clones. Source material: blood buffy coat. The sequence was obtained from a woman aged 18-70 years with a cervical HPV16 infection that either progressed to CIN3+ or cleared (not recorded which). The chain employs TRBV7-2 and TRBJ2-5; 8 bases fit TRBD2. CDR3 sequence: CASSHRTSWETQYF. The CDR3 bases that were read are TGTGCCAGCAGCCACCGGACTAGCTGGGAGACC.